This TCR beta chain was recovered during a study of response to subunit inactivated influenza vaccine. Study-wide findings and caveats: New T cells are recruited in small numbers by each seasonal influenza vaccination, according to the authors' suggestion.

This clonotype was counted between two and nine times. Its antigen remains unknown. Each CDR3 protein gets one entry after TCRdb re-called the RT-PCR reads with MiXCR. Among around 540,000 distinct CDR3 sequences, around 11% were seen once, and the ten largest hold roughly 10%. Germline V gives CDR1 MGHRA, CDR2 YSYEKL. The V gene lost 1 base and the J gene lost 6 bases, with 16 bases spanning the gap. CDR3 size: 16 residues. This sample comprised PBMCs from blood, obtained on the day of vaccination. V usage is TRBV4-1 and J usage is TRBJ1-5, with a weak D call TRBD1 (5 bases). The source is a man aged 50 to 60 who received an inactivated influenza vaccine. The CDR3 spells CASSQGGRESFQPQHF. CDR3 DNA: TGCGCCAGCAGCCAAGGGGGACGGGAAAGTTTTCAGCCCCAGCATTTT.